This T cell receptor (beta chain) was identified during a study of T-cell memory formation after mild COVID-19. Across the study: Largely, the TCR clusters proved donor specific.

TCRalpha and TCRbeta libraries used 5'RACE with constant-segment primers and UMIs. One entry per CDR3 protein results from TCRdb running MiXCR on the 5' RACE reads. In the table there are approximately 290,000 distinct CDR3 sequences, approximately 19% of which are singletons. Trimming took 5 bases from V and 2 from J; bases not matched to a gene: 5. The CDR3 totals 15 residues. Regarding this clonotype: Its antigen is currently unknown.

Study conclusions and caveats: Cross-reactive memory appears to have joined, as suggested by some responding clones showing up in pre-infection memory. Contracting clones localized mainly to CM and EM when CD4+ and mainly to EMRA when CD8+.

The TCR comes from a young man who had mild COVID-19 (a few samples of this study predate the infection). Cell type and time point are not known. The chain links TRBV12-3 or TRBV12-4 to TRBJ2-3; 9 nucleotides line up with TRBD2. The sequencing sample was made of PBMCs or a T cell subset sorted from them (not recorded which). This chain's CDR3 is CASSALAGVTDTQYF. The CDR3 coding sequence is TGTGCCAGCAGTGCCTTAGCGGGGGTCACAGATACGCAGTATTTT.